This is a list of T cell receptor beta chains from one sample in a study of CD8 T cells in Susac syndrome. TCRdb reprocessed the immunoSEQ multiplex PCR reads with MiXCR, giving one entry per CDR3 protein. Of 300,000 to 350,000 distinct CDR3 sequences in the sample, 92% were seen once. The material sequenced was CD4+ T cells from PBMCs. These receptors were obtained from a human donor with multiple sclerosis. Each CDR3 is given with its conserved first and last residue. D genes are given only for firm matches. Expanded clones are given a class, and other clones once, few, many or no size at all.

V,length,D,size,J,DNA,CDR3
TRBV5-1,14,.,.,TRBJ2-7,TGCGCCAGCAGACCCGACAGGGAGGGCTACGAGCAGTACTTC,CASRPDREGYEQYF
TRBV7-2,14,TRBD1,.,TRBJ1-2,TGTGCCAGCAGCTTCGACAGGGGGCTAGGCGGCTACACCTTC,CASSFDRGLGGYTF
TRBV5-1,14,.,.,TRBJ2-3,TGCGCCAGCAGCGATAGGGGGGGTGCAGATACGCAGTATTTT,CASSDRGGADTQYF
TRBV5-1,15,.,.,TRBJ2-6,TGCGCCAGCAGCTTATATGGGCCTGGGGCCAACGTCCTGACTTTC,CASSLYGPGANVLTF
TRBV18,15,.,.,TRBJ1-1,TGTGCCAGCTCACTAACATATCGATTCGAGGGTGAAGCTTTCTTT,CASSLTYRFEGEAFF
TRBV20-1,13,TRBD2,.,TRBJ2-5,TGCAGTCGCCGAGGACTAGCGGGGGAGACCCAGTACTTC,CSRRGLAGETQYF
TRBV5-1,15,TRBD2,.,TRBJ2-1,TGCGCCAGCGCAATAGCGGGCCAGACCCTTAATGAGCAGTTCTTC,CASAIAGQTLNEQFF
TRBV7-2,15,.,.,TRBJ1-3,TGTGCCAGCAGCTACCCCTCCCAGACTGGAAACACCATATATTTT,CASSYPSQTGNTIYF
TRBV12-3/TRBV12-4,14,.,.,TRBJ1-1,TGTGCCAGCAGCGAAGGACCGTTGAACACTGAAGCTTTCTTT,CASSEGPLNTEAFF
TRBV7-2,15,TRBD2,.,TRBJ2-7,TGTGCCAGCAGCTCGTTAGCGGGAGGGCCCTACGAGCAGTACTTC,CASSSLAGGPYEQYF
TRBV5-4,16,TRBD2,.,TRBJ2-1,TGTGCCAGCAGTAAAGCCATTCCTAGCGGCGACAATGAGCAGTTCTTC,CASSKAIPSGDNEQFF
TRBV29-1,13,TRBD1,.,TRBJ1-1,TGCAGCGCTAGACCGGGACAGGGCACTGAAGCTTTCTTT,CSARPGQGTEAFF
TRBV20-1,15,TRBD1,.,TRBJ1-2,TGCAGTGCTATCTCCCGGACAGGACGGAACTATGGCTACACCTTC,CSAISRTGRNYGYTF
TRBV30,13,.,few,TRBJ1-1,TGTGCCTGGAACCGGGAGGAGAAACCTGAAGCTTTCTTT,CAWNREEKPEAFF
TRBV12-3/TRBV12-4,16,.,.,TRBJ2-6,TGTGCCAGCAGTTTCCCTAGGGCGACTGGGGCCAACGTCCTGACTTTC,CASSFPRATGANVLTF
TRBV19,14,.,.,TRBJ1-2,TGTGCCAGTAGTATGGGCCGGGGTGGCTATGGCTACACCTTC,CASSMGRGGYGYTF
TRBV5-6,15,.,.,TRBJ1-2,TGTGCCAGCAGCCCAAGAGGGAGGGCTAAGGGTGGCTACACCTTC,CASSPRGRAKGGYTF
TRBV6-5,16,.,once,TRBJ2-1,TGTGCCAGCAGTTACTTGTCGATTAGCTCCTACAATGAGCAGTTCTTC,CASSYLSISSYNEQFF
TRBV7-9,15,TRBD1,few,TRBJ2-3,TGTGCCAGCAGTCTTACGGGACAGGGCACAGATACGCAGTATTTT,CASSLTGQGTDTQYF
TRBV7-2,15,TRBD2,.,TRBJ2-1,TGTGCCAGCAGCCCGGCCGGACTAGCTTACAATGAGCAGTTCTTC,CASSPAGLAYNEQFF
TRBV20-1,15,TRBD2,.,TRBJ2-3,TGCAGTGCTAGAGTAGCGGGAGGCACCGCTTATACGCAGTATTTT,CSARVAGGTAYTQYF
TRBV6-5,15,.,.,TRBJ1-6,TGTGCCAGCAGTTACTACCCAGGAGGGAATTCACCCCTCCACTTT,CASSYYPGGNSPLHF
TRBV4-3,14,.,.,TRBJ2-7,TGCGCCAGCAGCCAAGATCTCGGCGCCAGCGGGCAGTACTTC,CASSQDLGASGQYF
TRBV6-6,16,.,.,TRBJ2-1,TGTGCCAGCAGTTATCAAGGGGGGGGTTTGGGGAATGAGCAGTTCTTC,CASSYQGGGLGNEQFF
TRBV20-1,12,.,.,TRBJ2-3,TGCAGTGCTAGTTGGGCGACAGATACGCAGTATTTT,CSASWATDTQYF
TRBV29-1,13,.,.,TRBJ2-7,TGCAGCGTCCTAACGACAGCGACCTACGAGCAGTACTTC,CSVLTTATYEQYF
TRBV20-1,12,.,.,TRBJ2-5,TGCAGTGCTAGAGGGGGCCGGGAGACCCAGTACTTC,CSARGGRETQYF
TRBV30,14,.,.,TRBJ2-3,TGTGCCTGGAGTGGGGGAGCTAGCACAGATACGCAGTATTTT,CAWSGGASTDTQYF
TRBV5-4,15,TRBD1,.,TRBJ1-1,TGTGCCAGCAGCTTGGCCCCAGGGGGCAACACTGAAGCTTTCTTT,CASSLAPGGNTEAFF
TRBV19,15,TRBD1,.,TRBJ1-5,TGTGCCAGTAGTATCTCGACAGGGAGGGGGCAGCCCCAGCATTTT,CASSISTGRGQPQHF
TRBV7-9,17,.,.,TRBJ2-5,TGTGCCAGCAGCTTAGTAGGAGGATACAGGGACCAAGAGACCCAGTACTTC,CASSLVGGYRDQETQYF
TRBV6-2/TRBV6-3,13,.,few,TRBJ1-1,TGTGCCAGCAGTTACGGGCAGAGCACTGAAGCTTTCTTT,CASSYGQSTEAFF
TRBV15,16,.,.,TRBJ1-4,.,CATSSTSTVPREKLFF
TRBV29-1,15,TRBD1,.,TRBJ1-3,TGCAGCGTTGGAGTTACAGGGGAGACTGGAAACACCATATATTTT,CSVGVTGETGNTIYF
TRBV5-1,17,TRBD2,.,TRBJ2-3,TGCGCCAGCAGCCGAGCCGCGGGGACTAGCGGAACAGATACGCAGTATTTT,CASSRAAGTSGTDTQYF
TRBV5-1,14,.,.,TRBJ1-2,TGCGCCAGCAGCTTGGACAGGGTAGTGAATGGCTACACCTTC,CASSLDRVVNGYTF
TRBV7-9,14,.,.,TRBJ2-4,TGTGCCAGCAGGTCTGAGGGGGCCAAAAACATTCAGTACTTC,CASRSEGAKNIQYF
TRBV5-1,17,TRBD2,.,TRBJ2-1,TGCGCCAGCAGCGCCCTGACTAGCGGGAGGGCCCAGAATGAGCAGTTCTTC,CASSALTSGRAQNEQFF
TRBV28,14,TRBD1,.,TRBJ2-5,TGTGCCAGTCGTCCTGGGGGACAGGGGCTTACCCAGTACTTC,CASRPGGQGLTQYF
TRBV20-1,13,.,.,TRBJ1-1,TGCAGTGCGCCCCGAGGGGGTGAAACTGAAGCTTTCTTT,CSAPRGGETEAFF
TRBV7-2,14,TRBD2,.,TRBJ2-5,TGTGCCAGCAGCTTACGCGGGGGGCGAGAGACCCAGTACTTC,CASSLRGGRETQYF
TRBV12-3/TRBV12-4,12,.,once,TRBJ2-3,TGTGCCAGCACCATAGTAACAGATACGCAGTATTTT,CASTIVTDTQYF
TRBV7-2,14,.,once,TRBJ1-2,TGTGCCAGCAGCTTAGAACCAGGCCCCTATGGCTACACCTTC,CASSLEPGPYGYTF
TRBV2,14,.,.,TRBJ1-2,TGTGCCAGCAGCTGGGGGGAGACAGTTTATGGCTACACCTTC,CASSWGETVYGYTF
TRBV13,14,.,.,TRBJ2-1,TGTGCCAGCCGAAGGGGAGGGGGGGGTTCTGAGCAGTTCTTC,CASRRGGGGSEQFF
TRBV3-1,14,.,.,TRBJ1-1,TGTGCCAGCAGCCTTCGGGGGACCAACACTGAAGCTTTCTTT,CASSLRGTNTEAFF
TRBV29-1,12,.,.,TRBJ1-5,TGCAGCGTCAGGGACGGTTATCAGCCCCAGCATTTT,CSVRDGYQPQHF
TRBV3-1,16,.,.,TRBJ2-3,TGTGCCAGCAGCCGGTCCTTAAGAAGCGCGTCAGATACGCAGTATTTT,CASSRSLRSASDTQYF
TRBV7-3,13,TRBD1,once,TRBJ1-1,TGTGCCAGCAGCCCTCAGGGGGTCTCTGAAGCTTTCTTT,CASSPQGVSEAFF
TRBV2,12,.,.,TRBJ1-3,TGTGCCAGCACGAGACAGGGAAACACCATATATTTT,CASTRQGNTIYF
TRBV6-2/TRBV6-3,16,TRBD2,.,TRBJ2-3,TGTGCCAGCAGTTACGGTTGGGCGGGAGCCACAGATACGCAGTATTTT,CASSYGWAGATDTQYF
TRBV23-1,13,.,.,TRBJ2-7,TGCGCCAGCAGCCCCGGATTCTCCTACGAGCAGTACTTC,CASSPGFSYEQYF
TRBV4-1,19,TRBD1,.,TRBJ2-3,TGCGCCAGCAGCCCCTCCTCTAGGCAGGGGGCAATCTCAAGAGATACGCAGTATTTT,CASSPSSRQGAISRDTQYF
TRBV3-1,15,TRBD1,.,TRBJ2-3,TGTGCCAGCAGCGCCCGGACAGGGGCGGCGGATACGCAGTATTTT,CASSARTGAADTQYF
TRBV6-5,15,TRBD1,.,TRBJ2-7,TGTGCCAGCAGGCCTCCCGGGACAGGAGGTGACGAGCAGTACTTC,CASRPPGTGGDEQYF